A single sample gave rise to the 31 T cell receptor beta chains below, sequenced in a study of blood T cell repertoires in COVID-19. The table came from immunoSEQ multiplex PCR; TCRdb's copy has only in-frame clones and leaves some out. The sample lists about 230,000 clones, roughly four fifths seen once, with 7.4% in the top ten. The specimen was peripheral blood. These receptor sequences come from a woman aged 50 to 60 with acute or convalescent COVID-19.

V is TRBV6-6 and J is TRBJ2-2, with TRBD2 matching over 11 bases. This CDR3 contains 16 residues. Germline V gene sequence: CDR1 MNHNY, CDR2 SVGAGI (reference sequence). The J segment lost 3 bases and the V segment lost 0 bases, leaving 0 bases of the junction unmatched. The CDR3 bases are TGTGCCAGCAGTTACTCACTAGCGGGGGACACCGGGGAGCTGTTTTTT. Protein product: CASSYSLAGDTGELFF.

The chain combines TRBV28 with TRBJ1-1; 7 bases fit TRBD1. Unmatched junction bases numbered 16, after V lost 8 bases and J lost 4 bases. CDR1 and CDR2 (germline): MDHEN, SYDVKM. The CDR3 is 16 amino acids. CDR3: CASSTGSGNEATEAFF. The DNA of the CDR3 is TGTGCCAGCTCGACAGGGTCCGGTAACGAGGCCACTGAAGCTTTCTTT.

The chain couples TRBV27 to TRBJ1-6; D call uncertain. The CDR3 extends over 13 amino acids. Germline loops: CDR1 MNHEY, CDR2 SMNVEV (reference sequence). The V and J ends lost 3 bases and 10 bases respectively, with 10 bases between them. DNA of the CDR3: TGTGCCAGCAGTTTCGGGGTAGAATCACCCCTCCACTTT. Translated: CASSFGVESPLHF.

V is TRBV30 and J is TRBJ1-2, with TRBD1 matching 12 bases. CDR3 length: 16 residues. The germline gives CDR1 GTSNPN, CDR2 SVGIG (reference sequence). The ends lost 2 bases at V and 6 bases at J; junction bases unmatched: 10. This CDR3 reads CAWSSGTGGERHGYTF. As DNA, the CDR3 is TGTGCCTGGAGTTCCGGGACAGGGGGCGAGAGGCATGGCTACACCTTC.

The chain links TRBV2 to TRBJ2-5; no definite D call. The V end was cut by 3 bases, the J end by 5 bases, with 13 bases between. The germline V gene encodes CDR1 SNHLY and CDR2 FYNNEI. The length of the CDR3 is 14 residues. The CDR3 loop reads CASSDLRNAETQYF. CDR3 nucleotide sequence: TGTGCCAGCAGTGATTTGAGGAATGCGGAGACCCAGTACTTC.

This clone was picked up one time. V usage is TRBV21-1 and J usage is TRBJ2-3; the table's D call, TRBD2, has no DNA check behind it. TRBV21-1 has pseudogene status. The length of the CDR3 is 16 residues. CDR3: CASRGSGGQVDDTQYF. CDR3 sequence (DNA): TGTGCCAGCAGGGGGTCGGGGGGGCAAGTAGATGATACGCAGTATTTT.

The chain links TRBV3-1 (or the pseudogene TRBV3-2) to TRBJ2-7; 11 positions agree with TRBD2. Germline V gene data show CDR1 as LGHDT and CDR2 as YNNKEL (reference sequence). The ends lost 1 base at V and 6 bases at J; junction bases unmatched: 11. The CDR3 has 17 residues. CDR3 sequence reads: CASSQVLAGGPGAEQYF. As DNA, the CDR3 is TGTGCCAGCAGCCAAGTGTTAGCGGGAGGGCCGGGGGCCGAGCAGTACTTC.

The chain joins TRBV2 to TRBJ2-7; a possible D gene is TRBD1 (5 bases). Trimming shortened V by 6 bases and J by 0 bases, and 12 bases separated the two germline ends. Germline V lookup: CDR1 SNHLY, CDR2 FYNNEI. The CDR3 length is 14 residues. CDR3 coding DNA: TGTGCCAGCAGGGCGACAGCGAGCTCCTACGAGCAGTACTTC. Residues: CASRATASSYEQYF.

The chain has TRBV6-5 and TRBJ1-5; tentative D call: TRBD1 (5 bases). Trimming shortened V by 9 bases and J by 6 bases, and 15 bases separated the two germline ends. The CDR3 has 13 amino acids. The germline CDR1 and CDR2 sequences are MNHEY and SVGAGI. DNA of the CDR3: TGTGCCAGTCACACTGGGGGGGTTCAGCCCCAGCATTTT. Protein: CASHTGGVQPQHF.

A word on this clone: This sample also contains other DNA sequences that code for the same CDR3. This sequence joins TRBV28 and TRBJ2-5; D is perhaps TRBD2 (6 bases). The CDR3 is 13 amino acids. Germline V CDR1 and CDR2: MDHEN, SYDVKM. Trimming removed 3 bases from V and 4 bases from J, with 9 bases in between. The CDR3 protein is CASSFGGRETQYF. Here the CDR3 DNA reads TGTGCCAGCAGTTTTGGAGGGCGAGAGACCCAGTACTTC.

The chain links TRBV18 to TRBJ1-5; 9 bases match TRBD1. The germline V gene has CDR1 KGHSH and CDR2 LQKENI. V lost 3 bases, J lost 6 bases, and 3 bases stayed unmatched. CDR3 length: 14 residues. The CDR3 here is CASSPGQGVQPQHF. As DNA, the CDR3 is TGTGCCAGCTCACCGGGACAGGGTGTTCAGCCCCAGCATTTT.

The CDR3 loop is CAITESGGATEAFF. DNA of the CDR3: TGTGCCATCACCGAGTCGGGGGGTGCCACTGAAGCTTTCTTT. The chain uses TRBV10-3 and TRBJ1-1, with a weak D call TRBD1 (5 bases). The CDR3 consists of 14 residues. The germline gives CDR1 ENHRY, CDR2 SYGVKD. Trimming took 7 bases from V and 4 from J, leaving 16 bases between them.

V is TRBV30 and J is TRBJ2-3; 8 bases fit TRBD1. The CDR3 consists of 15 residues. Trimming at V came to 2 bases and at J to 5 bases, leaving 9 bases not matched to a gene. Germline assignment: CDR1 GTSNPN and CDR2 SVGIG (reference sequence). CDR3 nucleotide sequence: TGTGCCTGGAGTTCAGGGGGCTTGGTGGTAGATACGCAGTATTTT. Residues: CAWSSGGLVVDTQYF.

This clone occurred once. The chain joins TRBV30 to TRBJ1-1, with a possible D match to TRBD1 (5 bases). V was cut by 5 bases and J by 12 bases, with 13 bases left in between. Germline V gene sequence: CDR1 GTSNPN, CDR2 SVGIG (reference sequence). The CDR3 is 10 amino acids. DNA for the CDR3: TGTGCCTGGGGGCGGAGGGACCCTTTCTTT. Translated: CAWGRRDPFF.

The CDR3 reads CASSLEPGGRDTQYF. The CDR3, as DNA: TGTGCCAGCAGCTTAGAACCTGGAGGTAGAGATACGCAGTATTTT. The chain carries TRBV7-9 and TRBJ2-3; D possibly corresponds to TRBD2 (5 bases). The CDR3 sequence is 15 residues long. The V gene lost 1 base and the J gene lost 5 bases, with 13 bases spanning the gap. Looked up from germline, CDR1 is SEHNR and CDR2 is FQNEAQ (reference sequence). Combining the CDR3 with reference TRBV7-9 and TRBJ2-3 gives the whole variable domain DTGVSQNPRHKITKRGQNVTFRCDPISEHNRLYWYRQTLGQGPEFLTYFQNEAQLEKSRLLSDRFSAERPKGSFSTLEIQRTEQGDSAMYLCASSLEPGGRDTQYFGPGTRLTVL.

V is TRBV5-1 and J is TRBJ1-3; 7 bases are shared with TRBD1. After removal of 5 bases from V and 2 bases from J, the junction contained 7 bases not matched to a gene. Germline V gene lookup returns CDR1 SGHRS and CDR2 YFSETQ. The CDR3 loop spans 15 amino acids. The CDR3 loop is CASRLQTGTGNTIYF. The DNA of the CDR3 is TGCGCCAGCAGGCTCCAGACAGGGACTGGAAACACCATATATTTT.

The chain has TRBV6-5 and TRBJ1-2, with 8 bases fitting TRBD1. The germline gives CDR1 MNHEY, CDR2 SVGAGI. Losses at the gene ends were 0 bases for V and 7 bases for J; bases not matched to a gene: 7. The CDR3 consists of 15 residues. The CDR3 region is CASSYSARQGSGYTF. The CDR3 DNA is TGTGCCAGCAGTTACTCAGCCCGACAGGGGAGTGGCTACACCTTC.

V gene TRBV19 combines with J gene TRBJ2-1, with 8 bases lining up with TRBD1. Germline V CDR1 and CDR2: LNHDA, SQIVND (reference sequence). This CDR3 spans 15 amino acids. J gave up 2 bases and V 3 bases, and 3 bases lay outside the gene matches. CDR3 protein: CASSIRQGTYNEQFF. CDR3 DNA: TGTGCCAGTAGTATTAGACAGGGGACCTACAATGAGCAGTTCTTC.

This rearrangement joins TRBV19 to TRBJ2-6; 12 nucleotides match TRBD1. The germline V gene has CDR1 LNHDA and CDR2 SQIVND (reference sequence). This CDR3 is 17 amino acids long. V shed 4 bases, J shed 3 bases, and the junction held 4 bases outside the gene matches. For the CDR3, the DNA is TGTGCCAGTAGTACGGGGACAGGGGGCGGTGGGGCCAACGTCCTGACTTTC. It specifies CASSTGTGGGGANVLTF.

On this clone itself: Different DNA sequences within this sample yield the same CDR3. The J gene is TRBJ1-1, the V gene TRBV2; 8 bases align to TRBD1. The CDR3 is made up of 13 amino acids. Germline loops: CDR1 SNHLY, CDR2 FYNNEI. The trim removed 11 bases at V and 0 bases at J, leaving 5 bases unmatched. DNA of the CDR3: TGTGCCTCCCGGGACAGGATGAACACTGAAGCTTTCTTT. It codes for CASRDRMNTEAFF.

The genes are TRBV2 and TRBJ2-5, with D possibly being TRBD2 (5 bases). From germline, CDR1 is SNHLY and CDR2 FYNNEI. Trimming stripped 4 bases from V and 0 bases from J, with 6 bases between. The CDR3 covers 13 residues. CDR3 in amino acids: CASSAGNQETQYF. CDR3 in DNA: TGTGCCAGCAGTGCCGGGAACCAAGAGACCCAGTACTTC. Full variable domain (outside the CDR3, taken from reference TRBV2 and TRBJ2-5): EPEVTQTPSHQVTQMGQEVILRCVPISNHLYFYWYRQILGQKVEFLVSFYNNEISEKSEIFDDQFSVERPDGSNFTLKIRSTKLEDSAMYFCASSAGNQETQYFGPGTRLLVL.

The chain joins TRBV2 to TRBJ2-5; 10 nucleotides agree with TRBD2. Germline-derived CDR1 and CDR2 are SNHLY and FYNNEI. V was clipped by 6 bases and J by 2 bases; unmatched bases: 9. The CDR3 totals 16 residues. Here the CDR3 reads CASSWGTSVRQETQYF. CDR3 in DNA: TGTGCCAGCAGCTGGGGGACTAGCGTACGACAAGAGACCCAGTACTTC.

The genes are TRBV9 and TRBJ1-6; no clear D. Germline-derived CDR1 and CDR2 are SGDLS and YYNGEE. Trimming removed 0 bases at V and 7 bases at J, with 8 bases between. This CDR3 is built from 14 residues. CDR3 amino acids: CASSVVGGNSPLHF. The CDR3 DNA reads TGTGCCAGCAGCGTAGTGGGAGGGAATTCACCCCTCCACTTT. The whole variable domain, filled in from reference TRBV9 and TRBJ1-6, reads DSGVTQTPKHLITATGQRVTLRCSPRSGDLSVYWYQQSLDQGLQFLIQYYNGEERAKGNILERFSAQQFPDLHSELNLSSLELGDSALYFCASSVVGGNSPLHFGNGTRLTVT.

The chain uses TRBV6-6 and TRBJ1-6; possibly TRBD1 for D (5 bases). V was pared by 5 bases and J by 6 bases, with 20 bases between. Germline CDR1 and CDR2: MNHNY and SVGAGI (reference sequence). This CDR3 has 17 amino acids. The CDR3 here is CASSRKSGIASNSPLHF. The CDR3 region has the DNA TGTGCCAGCAGTCGCAAATCAGGGATAGCTTCTAATTCACCCCTCCACTTT.

V is TRBV28 and J is TRBJ1-2, with D tentatively TRBD1 (6 bases). V lost 3 bases and J lost 9, with 17 bases in between. The CDR3 sequence is 14 residues long. Germline V gene data show CDR1 as MDHEN and CDR2 as SYDVKM. The CDR3 sequence is CASSLTQGPESYTF. DNA of the CDR3: TGTGCCAGCAGTTTGACACAGGGACCGGAGAGCTACACCTTC.

The chain is built from TRBV12-3 or TRBV12-4 and TRBJ2-5; 7 bases line up with TRBD1. V dropped 9 bases and J dropped 7; count of bases not matched to a gene: 2. This CDR3 is built from 10 residues. CDR3 sequence: CASKGATQYF. For the CDR3, the DNA is TGTGCCAGTAAGGGGGCGACCCAGTACTTC.

This chain joins TRBV19 and TRBJ1-1, with TRBD1 matching 8 bases. V shed 4 bases, J shed 5 bases, and the junction held 6 bases outside the gene matches. Germline V CDR1 and CDR2: LNHDA, SQIVND (reference sequence). This CDR3 is built from 14 residues. The CDR3 sequence: CASSTSGGQTEAFF. CDR3 nucleotides: TGTGCCAGTAGTACCTCAGGGGGCCAGACTGAAGCTTTCTTT.

This clone is a singleton in its sample. The chain recombines TRBV24-1 with TRBJ1-2; D call uncertain. The CDR3 runs 14 residues. With 1 base removed from V and 4 bases from J, the gap between germline ends came to 9 bases. Germline V CDR1 and CDR2: KGHDR, SFDVKD. CDR3 residues: CATSDFGYSYGYTF. CDR3 DNA sequence: TGTGCCACCAGTGATTTTGGGTACAGCTATGGCTACACCTTC.

CDR3 DNA: TGTGCCAGCAGCCGCCCGAGGACAGGGGAGATCAATGGCTACACCTTC. Translation gives CASSRPRTGEINGYTF. The chain recombines TRBV13 with TRBJ1-2; 9 positions match TRBD1. V lost 5 bases, J lost 6 bases, and 13 bases stayed unmatched. This CDR3 spans 16 amino acids. Per germline, CDR1 PRHDT and CDR2 FYEKMQ (reference sequence).

This clone showed up just a few times. The chain carries TRBV11-2 and TRBJ1-3; a weak D match, TRBD1 (5 bases). Germline V gene sequence: CDR1 SGHAT, CDR2 FQNNGV. Trimming took 6 bases from V and 4 from J, leaving 16 bases between them. The CDR3 spans 15 residues. CDR3 DNA: TGTGCCAGCAGAAGAGCTTTTAACAGGGGAAACACCATATATTTT. Translating it yields CASRRAFNRGNTIYF.

The rearrangement uses TRBV7-8 and TRBJ1-6; 8 positions agree with TRBD1. Germline V CDR1 and CDR2: SGHVS, FQNEAQ. Trimming at V came to 0 bases and at J to 7 bases, leaving 8 bases not matched to a gene. CDR3 size: 17 residues. CDR3 residues: CASSLALQGDPNSPLHF. The DNA of the CDR3 is TGTGCCAGCAGCTTAGCGCTACAGGGGGACCCGAATTCACCCCTCCACTTT.